This T cell receptor (beta chain) was recovered during a study of T cell responses to AZD1222 COVID-19 vaccine. The germline V gene has CDR1 SGHDT and CDR2 YYEEEE. Trimming took off 4 bases at V and 2 bases at J, with 13 bases between the two ends. The CDR3 contains 15 residues. Measured with immunoSEQ multiplex PCR; TCRdb has only the in-frame clones, and not every one. The sample lists about 92,000 clones, 91% occurring once. General observations from the study: At 160-218 and 743-854, vaccine-associated CD4 TCRs were dominant, and they spanned spike. Scientists sampled the repertoires only once the peak T cell response had passed. Donors skewed white British and female; clonal diversity was possibly underestimated. A reported finding is that nearly half of spike-specific TCRs target unmutated variant regions.

As for this clone: Its antigen is as yet unknown.

Sequencing used peripheral blood, obtained on day 0 of AZD1222 vaccination. This chain uses TRBV5-6 with TRBJ2-1; D may be TRBD2 (5 bases). The sequence was obtained from an adult in good health. CDR3 nucleotide sequence: TGTGCCAGCAGCCCGACTACAACTACCTACAATGAGCAGTTCTTC. Protein product: CASSPTTTTYNEQFF.